This T cell receptor (beta chain) was observed in a study of CD8+CD57+ T cells in acquired aplastic anemia. About the research overall: Sorting CD4+ and CD8+ cells gave DNA averaging about 3.2 ug. Reads per healthy sample averaged about 10 million (CD4+) and 11.0 million (CD8+).

Study results and caveats: The study found no significant CD8+ Simpson's diversity difference between patients and controls.

This clonotype was counted a few times. Its antigen is still unknown. The study profiled TCR beta VDJ and CDR3 using genomic DNA as template. TCRdb analysed the reads with MiXCR anew, one entry per CDR3 protein. The table has over 150,000 distinct CDR3 sequences, about half seen once. Trimming took 7 bases from V and 2 from J, leaving 18 bases between them. The CDR3 runs 16 residues. CDR1 is MNHGY and CDR2 is SVAAGI in the germline V gene. The chain combines TRBV6-9 with TRBJ2-4; possible D gene TRBD1, 5 bases. Sequenced: sorted CD4+, CD8+, or CD8+CD57+ T cells (not recorded which) from PBMCs. The receptor's source is a human donor in good health, serving as a control. The DNA for the CDR3 is TGTGCCAGCACCCCGCGACAGCGAGGTTCCAAAAACATTCAGTACTTC. Its protein is CASTPRQRGSKNIQYF.